A single sample gave rise to the 31 T cell receptor beta chains below, sequenced in a study of radiotherapy plus CTLA-4 blockade in lung cancer. Sequencing was performed with immunoSEQ multiplex PCR; in TCRdb, only in-frame clones are kept and a portion is missing. The table lists some 87,000 clones, under 85% of them singletons. Sequencing used peripheral blood, obtained from a patient treated with radiotherapy plus ipilimumab. The receptors shown here come from a human donor with non-small cell lung cancer that progressed on radiotherapy plus ipilimumab.

This chain joins TRBV27 and TRBJ1-1, with D possibly matching TRBD1 (6 bases). Germline CDR1 and CDR2: MNHEY and SMNVEV (reference sequence). CDR3 size: 15 residues. Trimming shortened V by 5 bases and J by 0 bases, and 13 bases separated the two germline ends. CDR3 nucleotide sequence: TGTGCCAGCAGTGCGCGACAGGTCATGAACACTGAAGCTTTCTTT. This gives the protein CASSARQVMNTEAFF.

The sample holds a few counts of this clone. This chain joins TRBV28 and TRBJ1-1; D is unclear. Trimming pared 7 bases from V and 5 bases from J, leaving 17 bases between. Germline V gene data show CDR1 as MDHEN and CDR2 as SYDVKM. This CDR3 spans 14 amino acids. The CDR3 region is CASNTWPTTTEAFF. CDR3 sequence (DNA): TGTGCCAGCAATACATGGCCTACAACAACTGAAGCTTTCTTT.

The V and J genes are TRBV28 and TRBJ1-2; perhaps TRBD1 as D (5 bases). Germline V lookup: CDR1 MDHEN, CDR2 SYDVKM. The CDR3 is 13 residues long. V was shortened by 2 bases and J by 3 bases, with 7 bases between the two germline ends. CDR3 DNA sequence: TGTGCCAGCAGTTTAGACAGTTACTATGGCTACACCTTC. Translated, it gives CASSLDSYYGYTF.

This rearrangement joins TRBV4-3 to TRBJ2-7; 8 positions agree with TRBD2. The CDR3 runs to 15 residues. V gave up 4 bases and J gave up 7 bases; unmatched junction bases: 12. Per the germline V gene, CDR1 is LGHNA and CDR2 is YSLEER. CDR3 DNA: TGCGCCAGCAGCCCCGCCGGGACTAGGTACGGGGAGCAGTACTTC. Translation: CASSPAGTRYGEQYF.

The CDR3 reads CASSPERGTDTQYF. The CDR3 DNA reads as TGTGCCAGCAGCCCCGAAAGAGGCACAGATACGCAGTATTTT. This chain uses TRBV5-6 with TRBJ2-3; D unclear. The germline CDR1 and CDR2 sequences are SGHDT and YYEEEE. CDR3 length equals 14 residues. V was pared by 4 bases and J by 1 base, with 10 bases between.

A word on this clone: Its ends do not fully match the called genes, so a read error is possible. This chain connects TRBV7-3 to TRBJ2-4; D perhaps matches TRBD1 (6 bases). The germline V gene has CDR1 SGHTA and CDR2 FQGTGA. The length of the CDR3 is 14 residues. CDR3 sequence reads: CASSLTLGHPILHF. CDR3 coding DNA: TGTGCCAGCAGCTTAACATTGGGACATCCTATCTTGCACTTC.

The chain is built from TRBV27 and TRBJ1-3; D not resolved. This CDR3 has 12 residues. The germline V gene has CDR1 MNHEY and CDR2 SMNVEV (reference sequence). Trimming removed 8 bases at V and 8 bases at J, with 13 bases between. The CDR3 loop reads CASAKPGDTIYF. CDR3 DNA: TGTGCCAGCGCCAAGCCCGGGGACACCATATATTTT.

This clone has just a few counts. The V call is TRBV5-3, the J call TRBJ1-1; a possible D gene is TRBD1 (5 bases). TRBV5-3 is an ORF for which the function is uncertain. Between the trimmed V and J ends, which lost 3 bases and 7 bases, there was a span of 19 bases. The CDR3 is 15 residues long. CDR3 loop: CARSSLPQGAGEAFF. Written as DNA, the CDR3 is TGTGCCAGAAGCTCCCTTCCGCAGGGAGCGGGTGAAGCTTTCTTT.

The CDR3 DNA reads TGTGCCAGCAGCATCGACAGGCCCAGCTCTGGAAACACCATATATTTT. It codes for CASSIDRPSSGNTIYF. The V call is TRBV5-4, the J call TRBJ1-3, with D possibly TRBD1 on 6 matching bases. V lost 4 bases to trimming and J lost 0 bases, with 14 bases between them. CDR1 and CDR2 from the germline V gene are SGHNT and YYREEE (reference sequence). The CDR3 has 16 amino acids.

The rearrangement links TRBV19 to TRBJ1-4; D possibly corresponds to TRBD1 (5 bases). V was shortened by 6 bases and J by 0 bases, with 11 bases between the two germline ends. The CDR3 is made up of 15 amino acids. The V gene's germline CDR1 is LNHDA and CDR2 SQIVND (reference sequence). Written as DNA, the CDR3 is TGTGCCAGTAGAGGGACCGCCGCAACTAATGAAAAACTGTTTTTT. Encoded protein: CASRGTAATNEKLFF.

The chain uses TRBV25-1 and TRBJ2-7; D is unclear. The CDR3 loop spans 14 amino acids. The germline CDR1 and CDR2 sequences are MGHDK and SYGVNS. Trimming cost V 6 bases and J 4 bases, with 16 bases left between them. In DNA, the CDR3 is TGTGCCAGCAGCGCCCCCGGGCCGCCTTACGAGCAGTACTTC. It codes for CASSAPGPPYEQYF.

This clone was found a few times. The rearrangement uses TRBV18 and TRBJ2-1, with D perhaps TRBD2 (6 bases). There are 14 residues in the CDR3. Germline CDR1 reads KGHSH; CDR2 reads LQKENI. Trimming took 4 bases from V and 6 from J, leaving 13 bases between them. CDR3 DNA: TGTGCCAGCTCACTTCAGACTAGTCTCAATGAGCAGTTCTTC. It yields the protein CASSLQTSLNEQFF.

V gene TRBV6-5 combines with J gene TRBJ2-7; 10 bases map to TRBD2. The CDR3 spans 15 residues. V was clipped by 9 bases and J by 2 bases; unmatched bases: 10. Germline CDR1 is MNHEY and CDR2 is SVGAGI. This CDR3 is CARRPSGGVTYEQYF. In DNA form, the CDR3 reads TGTGCCAGGAGGCCGAGCGGGGGGGTAACCTACGAGCAGTACTTC.

The genes are TRBV11-2 and TRBJ2-3; 8 bases map to TRBD2. Germline CDR1 SGHAT, CDR2 FQNNGV. V trimming: 1 base; J trimming: 7 bases; junction bases outside the gene matches: 13. CDR3 length: 17 amino acids. The CDR3 here is CASSLALPGGPVHTQYF. As DNA, the CDR3 is TGTGCCAGCAGCTTAGCGCTCCCGGGAGGGCCGGTACATACGCAGTATTTT.

The gene calls are TRBV5-4 and TRBJ2-2, with a tentative D call TRBD2 (6 bases). V lost 6 bases, J lost 5 bases, and 17 bases lay in between. This CDR3 region has 15 residues. CDR1 and CDR2 from the germline V gene are SGHNT and YYREEE (reference sequence). The CDR3 protein is CASTRGGAGTGELFF. CDR3 coding DNA: TGTGCCAGCACCCGCGGAGGCGCGGGGACCGGGGAGCTGTTTTTT.

Regarding this clone: This specimen includes other DNA sequences encoding the same CDR3. V is TRBV7-9 and J is TRBJ2-3; TRBD2 aligns across 10 bases. Per the germline V gene, CDR1 is SEHNR and CDR2 is FQNEAQ (reference sequence). CDR3 length equals 16 residues. Trimming took 2 bases from V and 2 from J; bases not matched to a gene: 4. The CDR3 DNA follows: TGTGCCAGCAGCTTATTGCTAGCGGGAGCCACAGATACGCAGTATTTT. Its translation: CASSLLLAGATDTQYF. The full variable domain, rest sourced from reference TRBV7-9 and TRBJ2-3, is DTGVSQNPRHKITKRGQNVTFRCDPISEHNRLYWYRQTLGQGPEFLTYFQNEAQLEKSRLLSDRFSAERPKGSFSTLEIQRTEQGDSAMYLCASSLLLAGATDTQYFGPGTRLTVL.

The chain employs TRBV2 and TRBJ1-2; perhaps TRBD1 as D (6 bases). The germline V gene encodes CDR1 SNHLY and CDR2 FYNNEI. The CDR3 loop spans 14 amino acids. Trimming stripped 2 bases from V and 4 bases from J, with 11 bases between. The CDR3 DNA reads TGTGCCAGCAGTGAAAGGGACAAGCCCTATGGCTACACCTTC. This encodes CASSERDKPYGYTF.

The J gene is TRBJ2-7, the V gene TRBV5-6; 9 bases match TRBD1. Trimming at V came to 1 base and at J to 3 bases, leaving 5 bases not matched to a gene. The CDR3 contains 15 residues. Germline V lookup: CDR1 SGHDT, CDR2 YYEEEE. The CDR3 DNA is TGTGCCAGCAGCTTGTGGGCGGACAGGGGCTACGAGCAGTACTTC. This codes for CASSLWADRGYEQYF. Filled out from reference TRBV5-6 and TRBJ2-7, the complete variable domain reads DAGVTQSPTHLIKTRGQQVTLRCSPKSGHDTVSWYQQALGQGPQFIFQYYEEEERQRGNFPDRFSGHQFPNYSSELNVNALLLGDSALYLCASSLWADRGYEQYFGPGTRLTVT.

The chain carries TRBV4-2 and TRBJ2-6; 8 bases fit TRBD1. The junction had 2 bases not matched to a gene; V was cut back by 0 bases and J by 1 base. The CDR3 is made up of 17 amino acids. Germline CDR1 and CDR2: LGHNA and YNFKEQ. The CDR3 coding sequence is TGTGCCAGCAGCCAAGACCGGACAGGGTCTGGGGCCAACGTCCTGACTTTC. Translated, it gives CASSQDRTGSGANVLTF.

V and J are TRBV9 and TRBJ2-7, with unresolved D. V was clipped by 3 bases and J by 2 bases, with 6 bases between them. The CDR3 has 12 amino acids. Germline V gene data show CDR1 as SGDLS and CDR2 as YYNGEE. CDR3 sequence (DNA): TGTGCCAGCAGCGGTGGGGCCTACGAGCAGTACTTC. Residues: CASSGGAYEQYF.

The CDR3 is CASSEGLLYEQYF. CDR3 nucleotide sequence: TGTGCCAGCAGTGAAGGACTACTCTACGAGCAGTACTTC. The chain employs TRBV6-5 and TRBJ2-7; a weak D match, TRBD2 (6 bases). CDR3 size: 13 residues. Germline V CDR1 and CDR2: MNHEY, SVGAGI. The V end was cut by 5 bases, the J end by 3 bases, with 11 bases between.

The chain has TRBV11-1 and TRBJ1-1; the D is unclear. CDR1 is SGHAT, CDR2 FQDESV, per germline (reference sequence). The CDR3 sequence is 13 residues long. Trimming stripped 6 bases from V and 3 bases from J, with 11 bases between. The CDR3 reads CASSFDLYTEAFF. The CDR3 DNA is TGTGCCAGCAGTTTCGACCTGTACACTGAAGCTTTCTTT. The variable domain in full, completed from reference TRBV11-1 and TRBJ1-1, reads EAEVAQSPRYKITEKSQAVAFWCDPISGHATLYWYRQILGQGPELLVQFQDESVVDDSQLPKDRFSAERLKGVDSTLKIQPAELGDSAMYLCASSFDLYTEAFFGQGTRLTVV.

The chain couples TRBV5-1 to TRBJ2-7, with 9 bases lining up with TRBD1. The V gene's germline CDR1 is SGHRS and CDR2 YFSETQ. The CDR3 extends over 14 amino acids. With 4 bases clipped from V and 11 bases from J, the junction kept 13 bases outside the gene matches. CDR3 nucleotides: TGCGCCAGCAGCCTGACGGACAGGGGAGTTGATAAGTACTTC. Its protein is CASSLTDRGVDKYF.

The V and J genes are TRBV27 and TRBJ2-2; weak D call: TRBD2 (7 bases). Germline lookup yields CDR1 MNHEY and CDR2 SMNVEV (reference sequence). V gave up 7 bases and J gave up 6 bases, with 18 bases separating them. CDR3 length equals 15 residues. CDR3 sequence (DNA): TGTGCCAGCACCCGCTGGGGGGGCGGTTCCGGGGAGCTGTTTTTT. Translation: CASTRWGGGSGELFF.

This clone occurred once. This chain joins TRBV5-8 and TRBJ2-1; TRBD1 matches 8 bases. The CDR3 runs 16 residues. Germline CDR1 SGHTS, CDR2 YDEGEE. Germline trimming cut 0 bases from V and 4 bases from J; bases unmatched to any gene: 6. The chain's CDR3 is CASSLAGQGQYNEQFF. As DNA, the CDR3 is TGTGCCAGCAGCTTGGCCGGACAGGGTCAATACAATGAGCAGTTCTTC.

The V gene is TRBV5-8, the J gene TRBJ2-5; 10 bases align to TRBD2. V lost 4 bases to trimming and J lost 2 bases; unmatched junction nucleotides: 5. The germline V gene encodes CDR1 SGHTS and CDR2 YDEGEE. This CDR3 contains 15 residues. The CDR3 bases are TGTGCCAGCAGCAGAGGACTAGCGGAACAAGAGACCCAGTACTTC. It yields the protein CASSRGLAEQETQYF.

The genes are TRBV19 and TRBJ1-2; D is perhaps TRBD1 (5 bases). The germline V and J ends were trimmed by 6 bases and 4 bases, with 9 bases remaining between them. The CDR3 length is 12 residues. The germline gives CDR1 LNHDA, CDR2 SQIVND (reference sequence). The CDR3 nucleotides are TGTGCCAGTAGCCGGGACCTCTATGGCTACACCTTC. Protein product: CASSRDLYGYTF.

J is TRBJ2-3 and V is TRBV5-5; a weak D match, TRBD2 (5 bases). CDR3 length: 13 residues. The V and J ends lost 7 bases and 1 base respectively, with 10 bases between them. Germline V gene sequence: CDR1 SGHKS, CDR2 YYEKEE (reference sequence). The CDR3 loop reads CASGRRGTDTQYF. The CDR3 bases are TGTGCCAGCGGGAGAAGGGGCACAGATACGCAGTATTTT.

The J gene is TRBJ2-5, the V gene TRBV19; TRBD2 agrees at 7 bases. CDR3 size: 17 residues. Germline CDR1 is LNHDA and CDR2 is SQIVND (reference sequence). Trimming took 1 base from V and 3 from J; bases not matched to a gene: 11. The CDR3: CASSIGLLFAGEETQYF. The DNA for the CDR3 is TGTGCCAGTAGTATAGGCCTCCTGTTTGCGGGAGAAGAGACCCAGTACTTC.

The V gene is TRBV18, the J gene TRBJ1-1; tentative D call: TRBD1 (5 bases). Germline V gene lookup returns CDR1 KGHSH and CDR2 LQKENI. This CDR3 region has 13 residues. Between the trimmed V and J ends, which lost 5 bases and 10 bases, there was a span of 17 bases. The CDR3, as DNA: TGTGCCAGCTCAACCTCAGGGTCGACAAGAGCTTTCTTT. Its protein product is CASSTSGSTRAFF.

The V gene is TRBV19, the J gene TRBJ1-1; no definite D call. The CDR3 runs to 15 residues. Germline V gene sequence: CDR1 LNHDA, CDR2 SQIVND (reference sequence). Trimming stripped 7 bases from V and 1 base from J, with 16 bases between. CDR3 region: CASNPPMAANTEAFF. Written as DNA, the CDR3 is TGTGCCAGTAACCCCCCCATGGCGGCGAACACTGAAGCTTTCTTT.